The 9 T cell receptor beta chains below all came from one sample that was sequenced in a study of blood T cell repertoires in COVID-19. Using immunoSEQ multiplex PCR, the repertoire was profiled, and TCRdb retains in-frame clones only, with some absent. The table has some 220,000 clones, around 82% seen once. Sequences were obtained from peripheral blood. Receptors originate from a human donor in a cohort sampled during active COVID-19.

The CDR3 DNA is TGTGCCAGCAGCTTACAGATCGGGGAGCTGTTTTTT. Protein sequence: CASSLQIGELFF. The chain employs TRBV7-2 and TRBJ2-2; D not resolved. The CDR3 loop spans 12 amino acids. Trimming cost V 2 bases and J 7 bases, with 5 bases left between them. Germline V gene lookup returns CDR1 SGHTA and CDR2 FQGNSA.

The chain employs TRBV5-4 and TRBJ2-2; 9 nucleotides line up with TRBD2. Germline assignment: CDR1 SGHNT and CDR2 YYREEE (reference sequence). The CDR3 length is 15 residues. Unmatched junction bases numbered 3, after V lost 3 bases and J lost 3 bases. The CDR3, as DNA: TGTGCCAGCAGCTCACTAGCGGGTGACACCGGGGAGCTGTTTTTT. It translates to CASSSLAGDTGELFF. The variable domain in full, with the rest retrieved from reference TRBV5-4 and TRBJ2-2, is ETGVTQSPTHLIKTRGQQVTLRCSSQSGHNTVSWYQQALGQGPQFIFQYYREEENGRGNFPPRFSGLQFPNYSSELNVNALELDDSALYLCASSSLAGDTGELFFGEGSRLTVL.

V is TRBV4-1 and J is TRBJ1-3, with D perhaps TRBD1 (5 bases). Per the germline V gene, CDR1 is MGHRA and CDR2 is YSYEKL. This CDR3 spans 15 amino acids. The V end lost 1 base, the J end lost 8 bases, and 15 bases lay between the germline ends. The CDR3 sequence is CASSQVTGVGDTIYF. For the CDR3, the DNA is TGCGCCAGCAGCCAAGTCACGGGGGTCGGAGACACCATATATTTT.

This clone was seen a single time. The CDR3: CASNQLAGSNNEQFF. The CDR3 DNA follows: TGTGCCAGCAACCAACTAGCGGGAAGTAACAATGAGCAGTTCTTC. The rearrangement uses TRBV11-2 and TRBJ2-1; TRBD2 matches 10 bases. The germline V gene has CDR1 SGHAT and CDR2 FQNNGV. CDR3 size: 15 residues. V shed 7 bases and J 5 bases; nucleotides not matched to a gene: 8. Using reference TRBV11-2 and TRBJ2-1 for the parts outside the CDR3, the full variable domain is EAGVAQSPRYKIIEKRQSVAFWCNPISGHATLYWYQQILGQGPKLLIQFQNNGVVDDSQLPKDRFSAERLKGVDSTLKIQPAKLEDSAVYLCASNQLAGSNNEQFFGPGTRLTVL.

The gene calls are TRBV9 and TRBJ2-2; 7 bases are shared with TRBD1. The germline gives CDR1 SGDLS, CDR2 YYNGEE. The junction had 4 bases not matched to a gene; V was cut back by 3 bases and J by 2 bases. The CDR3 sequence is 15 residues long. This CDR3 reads CASSGQGSNTGELFF. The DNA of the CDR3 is TGTGCCAGCAGCGGACAGGGTTCTAACACCGGGGAGCTGTTTTTT.

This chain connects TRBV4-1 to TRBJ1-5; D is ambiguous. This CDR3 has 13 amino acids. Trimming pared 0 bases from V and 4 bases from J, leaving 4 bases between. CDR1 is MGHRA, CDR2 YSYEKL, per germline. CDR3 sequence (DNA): TGCGCCAGCAGCCAAGATCCGAATCAGCCCCAGCATTTT. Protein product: CASSQDPNQPQHF.

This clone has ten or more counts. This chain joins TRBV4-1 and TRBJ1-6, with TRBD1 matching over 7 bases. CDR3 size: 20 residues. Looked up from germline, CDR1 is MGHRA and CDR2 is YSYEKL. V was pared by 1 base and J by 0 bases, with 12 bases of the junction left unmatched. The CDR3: CASSQVWTGGAGSYNSPLHF. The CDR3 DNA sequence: TGCGCCAGCAGCCAAGTTTGGACAGGAGGCGCGGGCTCCTATAATTCACCCCTCCACTTT.

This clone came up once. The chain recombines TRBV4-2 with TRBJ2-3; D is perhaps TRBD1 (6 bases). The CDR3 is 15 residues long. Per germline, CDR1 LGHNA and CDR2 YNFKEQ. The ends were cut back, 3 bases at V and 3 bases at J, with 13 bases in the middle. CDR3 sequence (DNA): TGTGCCAGCAGCCATCGACAGGACCCGACAGATACGCAGTATTTT. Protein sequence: CASSHRQDPTDTQYF.

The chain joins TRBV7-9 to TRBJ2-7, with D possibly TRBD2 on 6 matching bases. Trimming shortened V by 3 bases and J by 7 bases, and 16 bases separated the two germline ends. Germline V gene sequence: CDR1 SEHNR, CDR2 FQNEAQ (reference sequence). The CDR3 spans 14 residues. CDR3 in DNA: TGTGCCAGCAGCTTTAATCCGGGGCGGGGAGAGCAGTACTTC. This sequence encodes CASSFNPGRGEQYF.